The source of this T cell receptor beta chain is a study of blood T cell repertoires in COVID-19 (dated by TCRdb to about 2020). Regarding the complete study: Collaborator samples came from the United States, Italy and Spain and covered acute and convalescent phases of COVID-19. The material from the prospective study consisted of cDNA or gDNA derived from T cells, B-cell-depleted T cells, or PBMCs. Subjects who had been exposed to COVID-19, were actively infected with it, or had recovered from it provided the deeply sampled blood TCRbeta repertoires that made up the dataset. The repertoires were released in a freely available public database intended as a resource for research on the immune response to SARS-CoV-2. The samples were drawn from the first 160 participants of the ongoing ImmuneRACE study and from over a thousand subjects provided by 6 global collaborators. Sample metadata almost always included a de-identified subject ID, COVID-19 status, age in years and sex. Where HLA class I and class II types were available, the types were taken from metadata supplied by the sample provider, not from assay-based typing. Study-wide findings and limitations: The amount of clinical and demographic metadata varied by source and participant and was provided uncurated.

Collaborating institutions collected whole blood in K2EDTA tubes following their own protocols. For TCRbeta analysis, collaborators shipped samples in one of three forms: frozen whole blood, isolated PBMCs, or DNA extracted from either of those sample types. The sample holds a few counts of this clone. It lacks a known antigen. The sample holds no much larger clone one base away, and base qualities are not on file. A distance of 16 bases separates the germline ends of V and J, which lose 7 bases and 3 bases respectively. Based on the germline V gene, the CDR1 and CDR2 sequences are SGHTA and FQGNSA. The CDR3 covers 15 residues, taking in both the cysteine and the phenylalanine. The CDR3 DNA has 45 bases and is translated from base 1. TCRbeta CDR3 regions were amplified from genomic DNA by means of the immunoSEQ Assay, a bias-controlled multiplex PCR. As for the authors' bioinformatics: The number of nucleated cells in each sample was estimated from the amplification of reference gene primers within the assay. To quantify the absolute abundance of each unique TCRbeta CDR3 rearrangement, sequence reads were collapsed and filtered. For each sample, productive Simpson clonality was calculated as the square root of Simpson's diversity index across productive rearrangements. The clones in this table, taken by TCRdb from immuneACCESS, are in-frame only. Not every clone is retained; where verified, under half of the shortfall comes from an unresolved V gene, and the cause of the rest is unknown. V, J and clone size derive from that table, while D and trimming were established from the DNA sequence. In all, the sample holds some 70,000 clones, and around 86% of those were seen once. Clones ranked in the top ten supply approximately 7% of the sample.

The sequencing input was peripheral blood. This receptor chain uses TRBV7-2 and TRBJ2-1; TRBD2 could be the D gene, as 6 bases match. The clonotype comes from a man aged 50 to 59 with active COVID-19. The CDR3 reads CASTVQGGIYNEQFF. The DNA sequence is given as TGTGCCAGCACCGTTCAGGGCGGGATCTACAATGAGCAGTTCTTC.